This T cell receptor (beta chain) appears in the sequencing data of a study of shared T cell receptors in the human thymus. Germline V lookup: CDR1 ENHRY, CDR2 SYGVKD. The CDR3 loop spans 17 amino acids. Trimming pared 2 bases from V and 5 bases from J, leaving 18 bases between. The protocol was immunoSEQ multiplex PCR, while the TCRdb copy is restricted to in-frame clones and leaves out a portion. Among 450,000 to 650,000 clones listed, approximately 78% were seen once. In addition, the sample was reused for a study of human thymus T cells.

The chain recombines TRBV10-3 with TRBJ2-2, with D unclear. The receptor was isolated from a boy under three years old with a congenital heart defect. The sample comprised thymocytes. CDR3 bases: TGTGCCATCAGTGAGGCTCAGACACCTTACACGACCGGGGAGCTGTTTTTT. It specifies CAISEAQTPYTTGELFF.